This T cell receptor (beta chain) was found in a study of PD-1 blockade in classical Hodgkin lymphoma. Profiled with immunoSEQ multiplex PCR; TCRdb holds only in-frame clones, not every one. Of 43,000 or so clones in the sample, about three quarters are singletons; the top ten hold approximately 9.9%. Study results and limitations: A significant rise in TCR diversity was seen by C4D1 for CD4+ cells but not for CD8+ cells. Why the repertoires differ is still unclear, perhaps disease activity or prior therapy.

Each patient's relapse followed autologous stem cell transplantation, and brentuximab vedotin exposure varied. CDR3 length equals 14 residues. V dropped 2 bases and J dropped 12; count of bases not matched to a gene: 10. Germline V gives CDR1 MGHRA, CDR2 YSYEKL. About this clone itself: Its antigen is not identified.

V is TRBV4-1 and J is TRBJ1-5, with 7 positions matching TRBD1. The source is a human donor with classical Hodgkin lymphoma. The sample in question was peripheral blood mononuclear cells (PBMCs), obtained at baseline. The CDR3 bases are TGCGCCAGCAGCCAAACCGACAGGGTACCGAACCAGCATTTT. Protein product: CASSQTDRVPNQHF.